This entry lists 29 T cell receptor beta chains sequenced from one sample in a study of T cell repertoires in cytomegalovirus infection. TCRdb re-called the reads with MiXCR, one entry per CDR3 protein. The sample includes approximately 250,000 distinct CDR3 sequences, over 20% of them seen just once. Material for sequencing was CD8+ T cells from PBMCs. These receptors came from a human donor in good health (CMV status not recorded). Some clones in this sample may be carry-over from other donors' samples.

This clonotype was counted between two and nine times. The chain joins TRBV12-5 to TRBJ2-1; D unclear. CDR3 length: 12 residues. Trimming took 1 base from V and 9 from J, leaving 7 bases between them. CDR1 LGHNT and CDR2 FRNRAP come from the germline V gene. CDR3 sequence reads: CASGLGRSEQFF. The CDR3 coding sequence is TGTGCTAGTGGTTTGGGGCGGAGTGAGCAGTTCTTC.

This chain links TRBV25-1 with TRBJ2-1, with 8 nucleotides matching TRBD2. The CDR3 sequence is 13 residues long. CDR1 MGHDK and CDR2 SYGVNS come from the germline V gene. V lost 10 bases and J lost 7; bases outside the gene matches: 9. The CDR3 nucleotides read TGTGCCACGACGGCGGGGGGTGTGAATGAGCAGTTCTTC. It is translated as CATTAGGVNEQFF.

This clonotype was found a few times. This sequence joins TRBV27 and TRBJ2-1; no reliable D call. The CDR3 has 14 amino acids. Germline-derived CDR1 and CDR2 are MNHEY and SMNVEV (reference sequence). Trimming left V 5 bases short and J 0 bases short, with 8 bases between. CDR3 in DNA: TGTGCCAGCAGTGACGTGAGCTCCTACAATGAGCAGTTCTTC. It codes for CASSDVSSYNEQFF.

This clonotype was recorded many times. The genes are TRBV7-8 and TRBJ1-1, with a tentative D call TRBD1 (5 bases). The CDR3 loop spans 14 amino acids. V was shortened by 5 bases and J by 1 base, with 11 bases between the two germline ends. Per germline, CDR1 SGHVS and CDR2 FQNEAQ. The CDR3 DNA follows: TGTGCCAGCAGCACGTGGACACAGAACACTGAAGCTTTCTTT. As protein: CASSTWTQNTEAFF.

This clonotype occurred a few times. The chain combines TRBV28 with TRBJ2-7; D call uncertain. In germline, CDR1 is MDHEN, CDR2 SYDVKM. The CDR3 has 14 amino acids. V gave up 6 bases and J gave up 2 bases, with 14 bases separating them. CDR3 nucleotides: TGTGCCAGCAGCCCCCGTACAGTAGCCTACGAGCAGTACTTC. This codes for CASSPRTVAYEQYF. The whole variable domain, remainder taken from reference TRBV28 and TRBJ2-7, is DVKVTQSSRYLVKRTGEKVFLECVQDMDHENMFWYRQDPGLGLRLIYFSYDVKMKEKGDIPEGYSVSREKKERFSLILESASTNQTSMYLCASSPRTVAYEQYFGPGTRLTVT.

This clonotype was picked up many times. The chain has TRBV7-6 and TRBJ2-5; D possibly uses TRBD1 or TRBD2 (6 bases each). Germline values: CDR1 SGHVS, CDR2 FNYEAQ. Trimming shortened V by 1 base and J by 9 bases, and 18 bases separated the two germline ends. This CDR3 contains 15 residues. Here the CDR3 reads CASSLEDSGLRAQYF. The CDR3 bases are TGTGCCAGCAGCTTAGAGGACAGCGGGCTCAGGGCCCAGTACTTC.

This clonotype was found a few times. The genes are TRBV19 and TRBJ1-1; D ambiguous. The CDR3 spans 15 residues. V was cut by 2 bases and J by 1 base, with 11 bases left in between. The germline V gene has CDR1 LNHDA and CDR2 SQIVND (reference sequence). CDR3 sequence (DNA): TGTGCCAGTAGTATAAATCCGGCAGGGAACACTGAAGCTTTCTTT. It yields the protein CASSINPAGNTEAFF.

The rearrangement uses TRBV6-5 and TRBJ2-3; D is perhaps TRBD2 (7 bases). The CDR3 spans 15 residues. Germline CDR1 reads MNHEY; CDR2 reads SVGAGI. The V gene lost 2 bases and the J gene lost 4 bases, with 13 bases spanning the gap. The CDR3 DNA is TGTGCCAGCAGTTACAAGGTGGGGGGGCCAGATACGCAGTATTTT. Translated: CASSYKVGGPDTQYF.

There are a few counts of this clonotype. The genes are TRBV5-4 and TRBJ1-5; the match to TRBD1 covers 8 bases. The V segment lost 3 bases and the J segment 3 bases; nucleotides outside the gene matches: 2. The CDR3 consists of 14 residues. Germline lookup yields CDR1 SGHNT and CDR2 YYREEE (reference sequence). The CDR3 DNA follows: TGTGCCAGCAGCTCGGACAGGGACAATCAGCCCCAGCATTTT. Its protein product is CASSSDRDNQPQHF.

This clonotype was picked up a small number of times. The chain carries TRBV12-3 or TRBV12-4 and TRBJ2-5, with 10 bases aligning to TRBD2. CDR3 size: 14 residues. The V gene end was trimmed by 7 bases and the J gene end by 4 bases; junction bases not matched to a gene: 6. The chain's CDR3 is CASNPSGGLETQYF. DNA of the CDR3: TGTGCCAGCAACCCTAGCGGGGGTTTAGAGACCCAGTACTTC.

This clonotype was seen a few times. The genes are TRBV10-3 and TRBJ2-7; D call uncertain. Germline lookup yields CDR1 ENHRY and CDR2 SYGVKD. CDR3 size: 14 residues. Between the trimmed V and J ends, which lost 6 bases and 3 bases, there was a span of 15 bases. CDR3 sequence: CAIRDPEVDYEQYF. The CDR3 DNA reads TGTGCCATCAGGGACCCAGAAGTGGACTACGAGCAGTACTTC.

The chain employs TRBV5-1 and TRBJ1-5; possibly TRBD1 for D (5 bases). The CDR3 length is 16 residues. Trimming shortened V by 0 bases and J by 2 bases, and 12 bases separated the two germline ends. CDR1 and CDR2 from the germline V gene are SGHRS and YFSETQ. The CDR3 region has the DNA TGCGCCAGCAGCTTGGTTCGATCAGGGCGCAATCAGCCCCAGCATTTT. This encodes CASSLVRSGRNQPQHF.

This clonotype was found once. This chain connects TRBV29-1 to TRBJ2-3; TRBD1 matches at 7 bases. Germline CDR1 is SQVTM and CDR2 is ANQGSEA. The CDR3 is 12 amino acids. With V trimmed by 8 bases and J by 0 bases, 2 bases remained unmatched. The DNA for the CDR3 is TGCAGCCAGGGACAGAGCACAGATACGCAGTATTTT. It encodes CSQGQSTDTQYF.

This chain links TRBV19 with TRBJ2-2, with D unclear. The CDR3 is made up of 12 amino acids. Germline lookup yields CDR1 LNHDA and CDR2 SQIVND (reference sequence). Trimming removed 5 bases at V and 10 bases at J, with 11 bases between. For the CDR3, the DNA is TGTGCCAGTAGTCTTCCGGCGCTGGAGCTGTTTTTT. It encodes CASSLPALELFF.

This clonotype was counted many times. The rearrangement links TRBV6-5 to TRBJ2-1; the D gene is possibly TRBD2 (6 bases). CDR1 is MNHEY, CDR2 SVGAGI, per germline. V lost 2 bases and J 5 bases, leaving 13 bases between the germline ends. The CDR3 sequence is 15 residues long. CDR3 loop: CASSYLSSGDNEQFF. The DNA of the CDR3 is TGTGCCAGCAGTTACCTTTCTTCGGGGGACAATGAGCAGTTCTTC.

This clonotype came up many times. The V gene is TRBV11-2, the J gene TRBJ1-5, with D possibly matching TRBD1 (5 bases). The CDR3 runs 13 residues. With 5 bases removed from V and 7 bases from J, the gap between germline ends came to 12 bases. Germline assignment: CDR1 SGHAT and CDR2 FQNNGV. Written as DNA, the CDR3 is TGTGCCAGCAGCCCAGGGCGGGGGCAGCCCCAGCATTTT. Its protein is CASSPGRGQPQHF.

The CDR3 is CASSFPGLYNEQFF. As DNA, the CDR3 is TGTGCCAGCAGTTTTCCAGGCCTCTACAATGAGCAGTTCTTC. The chain has TRBV27 and TRBJ2-1; the D is unclear. Trimming cost V 3 bases and J 3 bases, with 9 bases left between them. CDR3 length: 14 residues. Looked up from germline, CDR1 is MNHEY and CDR2 is SMNVEV (reference sequence).

This clonotype appeared a few times. V and J are TRBV7-9 and TRBJ2-5, with TRBD2 matching over 8 bases. CDR1 and CDR2 (germline): SEHNR, FQNEAQ (reference sequence). With 5 bases clipped from V and 3 bases from J, the junction kept 11 bases outside the gene matches. This CDR3 has 16 residues. For the CDR3, the DNA is TGTGCCAGCAGCCCCCACGTGTCAGCGGGAGAAGAGACCCAGTACTTC. This gives the protein CASSPHVSAGEETQYF.

Only a few counts were recorded for this clonotype. The chain uses TRBV28 and TRBJ2-1; no definite D call. V lost 8 bases to trimming and J lost 0 bases, with 11 bases between them. Germline CDR1 and CDR2: MDHEN and SYDVKM. The CDR3 has 14 residues. CDR3 nucleotides: TGTGCCAGCCTCACCCCTAGCTCCTACAATGAGCAGTTCTTC. It encodes CASLTPSSYNEQFF.

This chain connects TRBV6-2 or TRBV6-3 to TRBJ1-6; TRBD1 is a possible D gene (6 bases). The germline gives CDR1 MNHEY, CDR2 SVGEGT. V gave up 8 bases and J gave up 4 bases, with 18 bases separating them. CDR3 length equals 16 residues. The CDR3 here is CASGSRGRSYNSPLHF. CDR3 DNA sequence: TGTGCCAGCGGGTCCAGGGGCCGATCTTATAATTCACCCCTCCACTTT.

This clonotype was seen many times. V and J are TRBV7-2 and TRBJ2-3; either TRBD1 or TRBD2 may supply D (5 bases each). V dropped 5 bases and J dropped 9 bases, with 15 bases sitting between them. Germline V gene lookup returns CDR1 SGHTA and CDR2 FQGNSA. The CDR3 loop spans 13 amino acids. CDR3 bases: TGTGCCAGCAGCCCCGTCTATGGGGGAACGCAGTATTTT. Translation gives CASSPVYGGTQYF.

This clonotype was seen only a few times. The V call is TRBV19, the J call TRBJ2-7; tentatively, D is TRBD2 (6 bases). Germline V gene data show CDR1 as LNHDA and CDR2 as SQIVND (reference sequence). Trimming took off 5 bases at V and 6 bases at J, with 14 bases between the two ends. The CDR3 has 13 amino acids. The CDR3 region has the DNA TGTGCCAGTAGTCCTACCGGAGGGGTCGAGCAGTACTTC. This translates into CASSPTGGVEQYF.

This chain links TRBV7-9 with TRBJ1-1; no reliable D call. The CDR3 runs 15 residues. Germline CDR1 is SEHNR and CDR2 is FQNEAQ (reference sequence). Between the trimmed V and J ends, which lost 3 bases and 3 bases, there was a span of 14 bases. The DNA for the CDR3 is TGTGCCAGCAGCTTTGGACCCGCCGGGTACACTGAAGCTTTCTTT. Amino acid sequence: CASSFGPAGYTEAFF.

The chain uses TRBV9 and TRBJ2-7, with TRBD2 matching over 13 bases. The germline V gene has CDR1 SGDLS and CDR2 YYNGEE. The CDR3 loop spans 14 amino acids. The V and J ends lost 4 bases and 7 bases, in that order; junction bases with no gene match: 5. The CDR3: CASSTSGGAEEQYF. CDR3 DNA: TGTGCCAGCAGCACTAGCGGGGGGGCTGAAGAGCAGTACTTC. The variable domain in full, with the rest retrieved from reference TRBV9 and TRBJ2-7, is DSGVTQTPKHLITATGQRVTLRCSPRSGDLSVYWYQQSLDQGLQFLIQYYNGEERAKGNILERFSAQQFPDLHSELNLSSLELGDSALYFCASSTSGGAEEQYFGPGTRLTVT.

The V gene is TRBV12-3 or TRBV12-4, the J gene TRBJ1-1; 7 bases fit TRBD1. The CDR3 has 15 residues. With V trimmed by 3 bases and J by 5 bases, 9 bases remained unmatched. CDR3 sequence reads: CASSLAYRQGTEAFF. The CDR3 nucleotides are TGTGCCAGCAGTTTGGCTTACAGACAGGGTACTGAAGCTTTCTTT.

V gene TRBV24-1 combines with J gene TRBJ1-2; unclear D gene. Per the germline V gene, CDR1 is KGHDR and CDR2 is SFDVKD. V lost 7 bases and J lost 4, with 12 bases in between. The CDR3 runs 13 residues. The CDR3 sequence is CATRPTDGYGYTF. The CDR3 DNA is TGTGCCACCAGGCCCACTGATGGCTATGGCTACACCTTC.

This chain joins TRBV6-2 or TRBV6-3 and TRBJ1-1, with 9 bases that match TRBD1. The junction had 7 bases not matched to a gene; V was cut back by 2 bases and J by 6 bases. This CDR3 is 15 amino acids long. The germline V gene encodes CDR1 MNHEY and CDR2 SVGEGT. The CDR3 DNA reads as TGTGCCAGCAGTTACGAAGGGACAGGGTGGGCTGAAGCTTTCTTT. It yields the protein CASSYEGTGWAEAFF.

The chain uses TRBV20-1 and TRBJ1-2; 7 nucleotides agree with TRBD1. The CDR3 consists of 12 residues. In germline, CDR1 is DFQATT, CDR2 SNEGSKA (reference sequence). V was pared by 3 bases and J by 8 bases, with 6 bases of the junction left unmatched. Written as DNA, the CDR3 is TGCAGTGCTAGGATAACAGGGGACGGCTACACCTTC. It encodes CSARITGDGYTF.

The chain employs TRBV14 and TRBJ1-6; 9 bases match TRBD1. Trimming cost V 3 bases and J 8 bases; bases outside gene matches: 5. The CDR3 is 15 residues long. Germline loops: CDR1 SGHDN, CDR2 FVKESK. The CDR3, as DNA: TGTGCCAGCAGCCAGACAGGGGGACGGTATTCACCCCTCCACTTT. This sequence encodes CASSQTGGRYSPLHF.